This T cell receptor beta chain was captured by sequencing in a study of T cells expressing NK-cell markers. At the level of the study: It was sorted CD3+CD56+NKG2C+, CD3+CD56+NKG2C- and CD3+CD56-NKG2C+ T cells that supplied the TCR beta repertoires.

The CDR3 sequence is 13 residues long. The germline V gene encodes CDR1 SGHRS and CDR2 YFSETQ. As to this clonotype: Its cognate antigen is unknown.

After re-calling the 5' RACE reads, TCRdb lists one entry per CDR3 protein, DNA absent. The table for this sample gives 500,000 to 700,000 distinct CDR3 sequences. Broader study findings: It remained uncertain whether the expanded NKG2C+ T cell clones were specific for HCMV antigens.

The rearrangement joins TRBV5-1 to TRBJ1-5. The source is a man aged 18 to 30 in good health. The sequencing sample was made of blood T cells: a sorted CD56 or NKG2C T cell subset, CD4+ or CD8+ T cells, or bulk PBMC T cells (not recorded which). The CDR3 protein is CASSLAEGQPQHF.